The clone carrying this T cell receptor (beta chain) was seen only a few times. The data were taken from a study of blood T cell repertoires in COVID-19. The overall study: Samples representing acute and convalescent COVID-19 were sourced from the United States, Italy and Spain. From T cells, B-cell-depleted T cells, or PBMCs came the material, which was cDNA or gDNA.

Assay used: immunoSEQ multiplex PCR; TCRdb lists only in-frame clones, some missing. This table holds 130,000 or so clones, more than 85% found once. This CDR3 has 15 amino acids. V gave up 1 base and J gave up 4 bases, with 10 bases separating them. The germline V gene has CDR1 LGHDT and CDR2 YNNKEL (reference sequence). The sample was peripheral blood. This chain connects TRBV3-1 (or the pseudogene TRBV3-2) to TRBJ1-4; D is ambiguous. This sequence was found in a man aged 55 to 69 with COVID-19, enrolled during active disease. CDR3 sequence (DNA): TGTGCCAGCAGCCAAGGGCCCAGAGGTAATGAAAAACTGTTTTTT. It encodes CASSQGPRGNEKLFF.